This is a list of T cell receptor beta chains from one sample in a study of blood T cell repertoires in COVID-19. Sequenced by immunoSEQ multiplex PCR; TCRdb stores in-frame clones only, minus some. The sample comprises 100,000 to 110,000 clones, about 88% of which are singletons, and about 6.9% rests with the top ten. Sequencing used peripheral blood. Source of these receptors: a young man in a cohort sampled during active COVID-19. Each CDR3 is given with its conserved first and last residue. D genes are given only for firm matches. Rows may omit the clone size; those that give it use once, few, many or a size class.

v_gene,j_gene,d_gene,abundance,CDR3nt,CDR3aa
TRBV28,TRBJ2-4,.,.,TGTGCCAGCAGTTTTGGGGCAGGGGCCAAAAACATTCAGTACTTC,CASSFGAGAKNIQYF
TRBV5-8,TRBJ2-5,TRBD1,.,TGTGCCAGCAGCTTGGGGGTGGACAGGGGTTCAGAGACCCAGTACTTC,CASSLGVDRGSETQYF
TRBV5-4,TRBJ2-3,TRBD2,.,TGTGCCAGCAGCCCTTATGCGGGGGGGAGCACAGATACGCAGTATTTT,CASSPYAGGSTDTQYF
TRBV18,TRBJ2-1,.,.,TGTGCCAGCTCACCACTCCAGTCCTCCTACAATGAGCAGTTCTTC,CASSPLQSSYNEQFF
TRBV5-1,TRBJ2-3,TRBD2,.,TGCGCCAGCAGCCCGACTCCGGGACTAGCGGGGGGGGATACGCAGTATTTT,CASSPTPGLAGGDTQYF
TRBV7-9,TRBJ2-3,.,.,TGTGCCAGCAGCTTAGGACTACGGCAAGGGACAGATACGCAGTATTTT,CASSLGLRQGTDTQYF
TRBV24-1,TRBJ2-2,.,.,TGTGCCACCAGTGGGGCAACCGGGGAGCTGTTTTTT,CATSGATGELFF
TRBV15,TRBJ1-4,.,.,TGTGCCACCAGCAGAGATCCGGGAGCCACTAATGAAAAACTGTTTTTT,CATSRDPGATNEKLFF
TRBV5-4,TRBJ1-6,TRBD1,.,TGTGCCAGCAGCTTAAGAGGACAGGGACGTAATTCACCCCTCCACTTT,CASSLRGQGRNSPLHF
TRBV6-2/TRBV6-3,TRBJ2-7,.,.,TGTGCCAGCAGTTACAGTCAGGGTGGATTTTACGAGCAGTACTTC,CASSYSQGGFYEQYF
TRBV5-4,TRBJ1-1,TRBD1,.,TGTGCCAGCAGCTCCTACAGGGGCCACACTGAAGCTTTCTTT,CASSSYRGHTEAFF
TRBV4-1,TRBJ1-5,TRBD1,.,TGCGCCAGCAGCCCTGGACAGGGATCGAATCAGCCCCAGCATTTT,CASSPGQGSNQPQHF
TRBV6-2/TRBV6-3,TRBJ1-1,TRBD1,.,TGTGCCAGCAGTCTTACAACAGGGGTCGGTTACACTGAAGCTTTCTTT,CASSLTTGVGYTEAFF
TRBV30,TRBJ2-6,.,.,TGTGCCTGGAGGAGCTCTGGGGCCAACGTCCTGACTTTC,CAWRSSGANVLTF
TRBV7-2,TRBJ2-6,.,.,TGTGCCAGCAGCCCAGGGTATGGGGCCAACGTCCTGACTTTC,CASSPGYGANVLTF
TRBV6-5,TRBJ2-4,TRBD1,.,TGTGCCAGCAGTTACTCGACAGGGACGGCCAAAAACATTCAGTACTTC,CASSYSTGTAKNIQYF
TRBV28,TRBJ1-6,.,.,TGTGCCAGCAGTTTATTGACAGGAAATTCACCCCTCCACTTT,CASSLLTGNSPLHF
TRBV28,TRBJ2-7,TRBD1,.,TGTGCCAGCAGTTTACCCGCCCGGGACAGGGACGAGCAGTACTTC,CASSLPARDRDEQYF
TRBV19,TRBJ1-5,.,few,TGTGCCAGTAGCGGTGGGGCAGGCACCAAACGACATCAGCCCCAGCATTTT,CASSGGAGTKRHQPQHF
TRBV28,TRBJ1-2,TRBD1,.,TGTGCCAGCAGTACTCAGGACAGGGGAGGCTATGGCTACACCTTC,CASSTQDRGGYGYTF
TRBV11-1,TRBJ2-7,TRBD1,.,TGTGCCAGCAGCGGTTGGGGGACAGTCGAGCAGTACTTC,CASSGWGTVEQYF
TRBV11-2,TRBJ2-5,TRBD2,.,TGTGCCAGCAGCGCCGCGGGGGGGGAAGAGACCCAGTACTTC,CASSAAGGEETQYF